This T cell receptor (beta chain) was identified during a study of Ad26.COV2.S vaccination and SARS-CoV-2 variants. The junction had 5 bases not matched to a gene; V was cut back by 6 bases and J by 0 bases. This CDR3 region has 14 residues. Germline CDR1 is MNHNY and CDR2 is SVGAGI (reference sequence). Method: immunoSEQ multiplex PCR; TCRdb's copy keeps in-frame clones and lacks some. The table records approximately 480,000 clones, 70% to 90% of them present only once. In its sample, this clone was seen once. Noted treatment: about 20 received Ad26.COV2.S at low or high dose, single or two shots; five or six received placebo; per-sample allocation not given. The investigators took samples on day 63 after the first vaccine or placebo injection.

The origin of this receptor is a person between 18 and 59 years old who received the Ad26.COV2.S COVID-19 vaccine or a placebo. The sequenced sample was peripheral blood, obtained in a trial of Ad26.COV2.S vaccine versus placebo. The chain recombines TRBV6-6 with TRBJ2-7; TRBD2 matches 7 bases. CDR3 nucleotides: TGTGCCAGCAGCCAACTAGCGAGCTCCTACGAGCAGTACTTC. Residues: CASSQLASSYEQYF.